One and the same sample provided the 4 T cell receptor beta chains below, sequenced in a study of PD-1 blockade in mismatch repair-deficient tumors. Assay used: immunoSEQ multiplex PCR; TCRdb lists only in-frame clones, some missing. Of 25,000 to 30,000 clones listed, 65% to 85% are singletons. The input for sequencing was PBMCs, taken before pembrolizumab treatment. Receptors were obtained from an adult with mismatch repair-deficient cancer.

This clone was seen a few times. The chain joins TRBV19 to TRBJ2-7; weak D call: TRBD1 (6 bases). In germline, CDR1 is LNHDA, CDR2 SQIVND (reference sequence). Between the trimmed V and J ends, which lost 4 bases and 1 base, there was a span of 14 bases. The length of the CDR3 is 15 residues. DNA for the CDR3: TGTGCCAGTAGTAAATCCGGACAGTCATCCTACGAGCAGTACTTC. Protein sequence: CASSKSGQSSYEQYF.

CDR3 coding DNA: TGTGCCAGCAGTGACTCTAGCGGCCCATACAATGAGCAGTTCTTC. Its translation is CASSDSSGPYNEQFF. The chain is built from TRBV6-1 and TRBJ2-1; TRBD2 agrees at 7 bases. V gave up 3 bases and J gave up 4 bases; unmatched junction bases: 6. Germline values: CDR1 MNHNS, CDR2 SASEGT. The CDR3 has 15 residues.

This sequence joins TRBV6-1 and TRBJ2-3; the match to TRBD2 covers 8 bases. CDR1 MNHNS and CDR2 SASEGT come from the germline V gene. The CDR3 length is 15 residues. Trimming took 6 bases from V and 3 from J; bases not matched to a gene: 8. The CDR3 loop is CASSQREYGTDTQYF. In nucleotides, the CDR3 is TGTGCCAGCAGCCAGCGGGAGTATGGGACAGATACGCAGTATTTT.

The V gene is TRBV30, the J gene TRBJ1-1; unclear D gene. Germline V gene data show CDR1 as GTSNPN and CDR2 as SVGIG (reference sequence). V was clipped by 1 base and J by 8 bases, with 11 bases between them. The CDR3 sequence is 12 residues long. CDR3: CAWSAPPGEAFF. The CDR3 nucleotides are TGTGCCTGGAGTGCCCCCCCCGGGGAAGCTTTCTTT.